The subject of this entry is one T cell receptor beta chain. The data are from a study of blood T cell repertoires in COVID-19. The data were produced by immunoSEQ multiplex PCR, yet TCRdb's version contains in-frame clones alone and is incomplete. Of almost 400,000 clones listed, more than 75% are singletons. V was clipped by 0 bases and J by 0 bases, with 9 bases between them. CDR3 length: 16 residues. Germline lookup yields CDR1 MNHEY and CDR2 SVGEGT. The sequenced sample consisted of peripheral blood. The sequence derives from a woman aged 60 to 75 with COVID-19, enrolled during active disease. The chain links TRBV6-2 or TRBV6-3 to TRBJ1-5; D call uncertain. CDR3 sequence (DNA): TGTGCCAGCAGTTACTCAAGCTTCTATAGCAATCAGCCCCAGCATTTT. Its translation: CASSYSSFYSNQPQHF.